The 20 T cell receptor beta chains presented below share a single source sample, sequenced in a study of memory CD4+ T cells and cytomegalovirus serostatus. Single viable CD3+CD4+CD8-CD45RO+ cells were sorted as the memory CD4+ T cells. Sequencing used immunoSEQ multiplex PCR; TCRdb keeps in-frame clones, though not all of them. The sample holds under 50,000 clones, 75% to 85% seen once. Sequenced sample: memory CD4+ T cells from blood. These TCRs come from an adult in good health and CMV-seronegative.

The table lists this clone with a count of one. The chain couples TRBV25-1 to TRBJ1-2; the D is unclear. The germline V gene has CDR1 MGHDK and CDR2 SYGVNS. V shed 2 bases and J shed 7 bases, with 11 bases lying between them. The CDR3 covers 13 residues. The CDR3 is CASSEGGVAGYTF. The CDR3 DNA is TGTGCCAGCAGTGAAGGCGGTGTCGCTGGCTACACCTTC.

In this sample, this clone turned up once. The chain employs TRBV11-2 and TRBJ1-1; 10 bases fit TRBD1. CDR1 and CDR2 from the germline V gene are SGHAT and FQNNGV. V lost 3 bases to trimming and J lost 6 bases; unmatched junction nucleotides: 7. This CDR3 contains 15 residues. The CDR3 reads CASSFDRGPRAEAFF. In nucleotides, the CDR3 is TGTGCCAGCAGCTTTGACAGGGGGCCGAGGGCTGAAGCTTTCTTT.

J is TRBJ2-1 and V is TRBV7-2; D possibly corresponds to TRBD2 (5 bases). Per germline, CDR1 SGHTA and CDR2 FQGNSA. The CDR3 has 14 residues. V lost 4 bases and J 7 bases, leaving 14 bases between the germline ends. This chain's CDR3 is CASSSSRTGNEQFF. The CDR3 DNA sequence: TGTGCCAGCAGCTCCTCCCGGACTGGAAATGAGCAGTTCTTC.

This chain connects TRBV19 to TRBJ2-7; possible D gene TRBD2, 6 bases. V lost 8 bases to trimming and J lost 0 bases, with 11 bases between them. This CDR3 region has 13 residues. Per germline, CDR1 LNHDA and CDR2 SQIVND (reference sequence). The CDR3 here is CASGRGYSYEQYF. The CDR3 nucleotides are TGTGCCAGTGGGCGGGGCTACTCCTACGAGCAGTACTTC.

The chain joins TRBV29-1 to TRBJ1-2; 10 bases match TRBD1. This CDR3 has 13 residues. V gave up 3 bases and J gave up 10 bases; unmatched junction bases: 8. Germline assignment: CDR1 SQVTM and CDR2 ANQGSEA. The CDR3 is CSVDLGQGVDYTF. In nucleotides, the CDR3 is TGCAGCGTTGACCTAGGACAGGGGGTGGACTACACCTTC.

The CDR3 DNA is TGTGCCAGCAGCTTACCCACCCGGGCCCTCCAGGGGACCCAGTACTTC. It is translated as CASSLPTRALQGTQYF. The rearrangement joins TRBV7-9 to TRBJ2-5, with D maybe TRBD1 (5 bases). The CDR3 has 16 amino acids. V was pared by 2 bases and J by 7 bases, with 20 bases between. Per the germline V gene, CDR1 is SEHNR and CDR2 is FQNEAQ (reference sequence).

V gene TRBV13 combines with J gene TRBJ1-2; TRBD1 agrees at 9 bases. Trimming took 0 bases from V and 2 from J; bases not matched to a gene: 1. Per the germline V gene, CDR1 is PRHDT and CDR2 is FYEKMQ (reference sequence). The CDR3 is made up of 15 amino acids. CDR3 coding DNA: TGTGCCAGCAGCTTAGGGGGGACAGGGAACTATGGCTACACCTTC. As protein: CASSLGGTGNYGYTF. Using reference TRBV13 and TRBJ1-2 for the parts outside the CDR3, the full variable domain is AAGVIQSPRHLIKEKRETATLKCYPIPRHDTVYWYQQGPGQDPQFLISFYEKMQSDKGSIPDRFSAQQFSDYHSELNMSSLELGDSALYFCASSLGGTGNYGYTFGSGTRLTVV.

V and J are TRBV11-3 and TRBJ2-7; D call uncertain. The CDR3 totals 13 residues. V shed 1 base and J shed 1 base, with 5 bases lying between them. Germline V gives CDR1 SGHNT, CDR2 YENEEA. For the CDR3, the DNA is TGTGCCAGCAGCTTAGGCCAGTCCTACGAGCAGTACTTC. Protein sequence: CASSLGQSYEQYF.

This chain joins TRBV18 and TRBJ1-1; tentative D call: TRBD1 (6 bases). The germline gives CDR1 KGHSH, CDR2 LQKENI. Trimming cost V 3 bases and J 0 bases, with 11 bases left between them. The CDR3 consists of 15 residues. The CDR3 region has the DNA TGTGCCAGCTCACCCTCTGGACAGCTGAACACTGAAGCTTTCTTT. Its protein is CASSPSGQLNTEAFF.

V usage is TRBV7-2 and J usage is TRBJ1-3, with a weak D call TRBD1 (6 bases). The length of the CDR3 is 15 residues. V was shortened by 7 bases and J by 4 bases, with 17 bases between the two germline ends. Germline V gene lookup returns CDR1 SGHTA and CDR2 FQGNSA. The CDR3 sequence: CASNARGFSGNTIYF. The DNA of the CDR3 is TGTGCCAGCAACGCCAGGGGATTTTCGGGAAACACCATATATTTT. Based on the CDR3 plus reference TRBV7-2 and TRBJ1-3, the full variable domain is GAGVSQSPSNKVTEKGKDVELRCDPISGHTALYWYRQSLGQGLEFLIYFQGNSAPDKSGLPSDRFSAERTGGSVSTLTIQRTQQEDSAVYLCASNARGFSGNTIYFGEGSWLTVV.

The CDR3 nucleotides are TGTGCCAGCAGGGTCACAGGGGTAAACACTGAAGCTTTCTTT. Translating gives CASRVTGVNTEAFF. The V and J genes are TRBV6-5 and TRBJ1-1; the match to TRBD1 covers 7 bases. Per germline, CDR1 MNHEY and CDR2 SVGAGI. CDR3 length equals 14 residues. V shed 6 bases, J shed 2 bases, and the junction held 6 bases outside the gene matches.

This rearrangement joins TRBV6-6 to TRBJ2-7; D gene ambiguous. The CDR3 contains 11 residues. Germline V gives CDR1 MNHNY, CDR2 SVGAGI (reference sequence). Trimming cost V 7 bases and J 6 bases, with 10 bases left between them. CDR3 protein: CASKWSSEQYF. CDR3 in DNA: TGTGCCAGCAAATGGAGCTCCGAGCAGTACTTC.

This clone was picked up a small number of times. This rearrangement joins TRBV5-1 to TRBJ2-7; D tentatively reads TRBD1 or TRBD2 (5 bases each). The CDR3 loop spans 13 amino acids. V was trimmed by 6 bases and J by 4 bases, leaving 14 bases between them. Germline CDR1 is SGHRS and CDR2 is YFSETQ. CDR3 in amino acids: CASMLRGGYEQYF. CDR3 DNA sequence: TGCGCCAGCATGCTGAGGGGCGGATACGAGCAGTACTTC.

The chain links TRBV5-1 to TRBJ1-6, with 10 bases aligning to TRBD1. V shed 3 bases and J 9 bases; nucleotides not matched to a gene: 6. Per the germline V gene, CDR1 is SGHRS and CDR2 is YFSETQ. There are 15 residues in the CDR3. The CDR3 DNA follows: TGCGCCAGCAGCTCGACAGGGGGCTGGGGTTCACCCCTCCACTTT. Translating gives CASSSTGGWGSPLHF.

This clone was detected only once. The J gene is TRBJ1-2, the V gene TRBV30; D is perhaps TRBD1 (6 bases). CDR1 GTSNPN and CDR2 SVGIG come from the germline V gene (reference sequence). The V and J ends lost 4 bases and 4 bases respectively, with 16 bases between them. The CDR3 runs 14 residues. DNA for the CDR3: TGTGCCTGGAAGTGGGGCAGGGGCAGCTATGGCTACACCTTC. It codes for CAWKWGRGSYGYTF.

The chain carries TRBV7-9 and TRBJ1-1, with D unresolved. Trimming removed 5 bases at V and 4 bases at J, with 17 bases between. Germline CDR1 and CDR2: SEHNR and FQNEAQ (reference sequence). This CDR3 region has 15 residues. CDR3 protein: CASSPRLRRGTEAFF. The CDR3 DNA reads TGTGCCAGCAGCCCCCGACTCCGCCGGGGCACTGAAGCTTTCTTT.

This chain joins TRBV28 and TRBJ1-2; 7 nucleotides line up with TRBD1. The V gene end was trimmed by 6 bases and the J gene end by 6 bases; junction bases not matched to a gene: 13. The CDR3 has 15 residues. Germline CDR1 is MDHEN and CDR2 is SYDVKM. Here the CDR3 DNA reads TGTGCCAGCAGAGTACCCCTGAGGGGGCTCGATGGCTACACCTTC. Residues: CASRVPLRGLDGYTF.

The rearrangement joins TRBV2 to TRBJ1-4; D remains ambiguous. The germline CDR1 and CDR2 sequences are SNHLY and FYNNEI. Trimming shortened V by 6 bases and J by 7 bases, and 9 bases separated the two germline ends. This CDR3 spans 12 amino acids. CDR3 sequence: CASRSVGEKLFF. The DNA for the CDR3 is TGTGCCAGCAGGTCGGTTGGTGAAAAACTGTTTTTT.

V and J are TRBV4-2 and TRBJ1-1; 7 bases agree with TRBD1. V was clipped by 1 base and J by 7 bases; unmatched bases: 3. Per germline, CDR1 LGHNA and CDR2 YNFKEQ. The CDR3 is 13 residues long. The CDR3 bases are TGTGCCAGCAGCCAAGTAGGGGACAGTGAAGCTTTCTTT. It encodes CASSQVGDSEAFF.

In this sample, this clone turned up a few times. The chain has TRBV6-1 and TRBJ1-3, with unresolved D. Trimming removed 2 bases at V and 0 bases at J, with 8 bases between. Germline V gene sequence: CDR1 MNHNS, CDR2 SASEGT. The CDR3 loop spans 15 amino acids. This chain's CDR3 is CASSESVFSGNTIYF. For the CDR3, the DNA is TGTGCCAGCAGTGAATCGGTCTTCTCTGGAAACACCATATATTTT.